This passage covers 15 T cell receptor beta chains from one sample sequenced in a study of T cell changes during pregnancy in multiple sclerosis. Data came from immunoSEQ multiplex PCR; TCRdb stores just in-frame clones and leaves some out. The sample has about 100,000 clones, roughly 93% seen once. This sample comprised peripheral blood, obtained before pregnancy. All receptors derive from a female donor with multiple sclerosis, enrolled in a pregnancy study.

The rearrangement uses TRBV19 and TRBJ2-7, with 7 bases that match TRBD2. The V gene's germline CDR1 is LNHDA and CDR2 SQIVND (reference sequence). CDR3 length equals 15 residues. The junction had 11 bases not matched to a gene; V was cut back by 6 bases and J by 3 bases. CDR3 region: CASSPSGTYHYEQYF. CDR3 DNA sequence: TGTGCCAGTAGCCCCAGCGGGACGTATCACTACGAGCAGTACTTC.

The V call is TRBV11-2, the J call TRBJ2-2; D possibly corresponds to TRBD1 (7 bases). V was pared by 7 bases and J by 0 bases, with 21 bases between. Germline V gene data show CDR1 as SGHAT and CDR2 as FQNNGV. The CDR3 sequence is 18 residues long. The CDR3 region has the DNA TGTGCCAGCACCACTCAGTCAGGGGGACTGGCGAACACCGGGGAGCTGTTTTTT. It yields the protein CASTTQSGGLANTGELFF.

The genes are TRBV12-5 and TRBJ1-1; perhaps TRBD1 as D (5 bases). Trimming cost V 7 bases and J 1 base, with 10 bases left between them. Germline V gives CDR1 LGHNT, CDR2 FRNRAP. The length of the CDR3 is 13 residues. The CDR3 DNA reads TGTGCTAGTGCCATGGGGGGGAACACTGAAGCTTTCTTT. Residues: CASAMGGNTEAFF.

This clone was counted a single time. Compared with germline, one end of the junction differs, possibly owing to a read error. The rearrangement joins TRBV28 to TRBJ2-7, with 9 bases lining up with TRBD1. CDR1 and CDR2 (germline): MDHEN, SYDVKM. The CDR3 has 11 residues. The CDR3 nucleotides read TGTGCCAGCAGTTCTCGGGACAGGGTACGCTTC. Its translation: CASSSRDRVRF.

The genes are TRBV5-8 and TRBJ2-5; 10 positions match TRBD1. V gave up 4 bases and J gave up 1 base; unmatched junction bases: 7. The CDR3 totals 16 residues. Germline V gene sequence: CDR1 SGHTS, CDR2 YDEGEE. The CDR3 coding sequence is TGTGCCAGCAGCCCCCGGGACAGGGGTTTCCAAGAGACCCAGTACTTC. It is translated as CASSPRDRGFQETQYF.

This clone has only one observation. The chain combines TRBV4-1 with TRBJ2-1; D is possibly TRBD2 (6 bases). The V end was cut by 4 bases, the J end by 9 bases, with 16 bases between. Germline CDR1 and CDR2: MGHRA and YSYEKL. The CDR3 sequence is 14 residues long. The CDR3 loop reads CASSPPGTPAEQFF. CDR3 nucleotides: TGCGCCAGCAGCCCCCCCGGGACTCCCGCTGAGCAGTTCTTC.

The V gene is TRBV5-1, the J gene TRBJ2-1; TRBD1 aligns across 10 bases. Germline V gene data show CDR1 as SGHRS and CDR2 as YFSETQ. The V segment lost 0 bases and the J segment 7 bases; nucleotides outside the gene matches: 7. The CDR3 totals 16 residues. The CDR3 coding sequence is TGCGCCAGCAGCTTGGTCCGCGACAGGGGGCGGAATGAGCAGTTCTTC. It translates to CASSLVRDRGRNEQFF.

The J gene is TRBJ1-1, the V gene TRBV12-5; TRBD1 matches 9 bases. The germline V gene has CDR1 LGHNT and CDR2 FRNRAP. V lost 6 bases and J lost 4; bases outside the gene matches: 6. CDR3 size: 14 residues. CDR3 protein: CASGTEGQGTEAFF. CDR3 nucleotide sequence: TGTGCTAGTGGCACCGAGGGACAGGGCACTGAAGCTTTCTTT. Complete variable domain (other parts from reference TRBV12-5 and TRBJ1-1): DARVTQTPRHKVTEMGQEVTMRCQPILGHNTVFWYRQTMMQGLELLAYFRNRAPLDDSGMPKDRFSAEMPDATLATLKIQPSEPRDSAVYFCASGTEGQGTEAFFGQGTRLTVV.

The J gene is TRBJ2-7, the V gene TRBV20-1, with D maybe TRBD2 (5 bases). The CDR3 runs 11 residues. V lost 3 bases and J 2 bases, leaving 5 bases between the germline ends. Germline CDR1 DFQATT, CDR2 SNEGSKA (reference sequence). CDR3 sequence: CSASGTYEQYF. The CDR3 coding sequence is TGCAGTGCTAGCGGGACCTACGAGCAGTACTTC.

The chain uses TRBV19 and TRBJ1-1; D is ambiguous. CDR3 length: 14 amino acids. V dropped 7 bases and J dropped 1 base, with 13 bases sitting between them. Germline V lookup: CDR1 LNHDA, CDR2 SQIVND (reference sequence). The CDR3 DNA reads TGTGCCAGTACCACAGTTGGCCCGAACACTGAAGCTTTCTTT. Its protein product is CASTTVGPNTEAFF.

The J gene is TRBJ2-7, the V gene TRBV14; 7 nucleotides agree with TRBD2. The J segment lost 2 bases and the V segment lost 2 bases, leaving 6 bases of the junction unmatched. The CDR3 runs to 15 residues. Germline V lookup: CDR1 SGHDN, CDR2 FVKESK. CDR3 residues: CASSQFPGLTYEQYF. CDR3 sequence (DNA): TGTGCCAGCAGCCAATTCCCGGGACTAACCTACGAGCAGTACTTC.

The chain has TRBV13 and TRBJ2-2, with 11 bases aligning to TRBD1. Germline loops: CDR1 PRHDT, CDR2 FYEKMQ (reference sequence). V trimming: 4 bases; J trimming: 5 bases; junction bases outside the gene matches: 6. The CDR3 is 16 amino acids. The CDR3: CASSSRDRGKTGELFF. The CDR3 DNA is TGTGCCAGCAGCTCCCGGGACAGGGGGAAAACCGGGGAGCTGTTTTTT.

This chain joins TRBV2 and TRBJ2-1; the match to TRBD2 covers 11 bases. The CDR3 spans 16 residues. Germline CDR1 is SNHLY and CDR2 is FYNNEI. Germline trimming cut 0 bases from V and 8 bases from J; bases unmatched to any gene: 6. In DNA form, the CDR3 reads TGTGCCAGCAGTGAAGCCTTAGCGGGAGGGTTGGATGAGCAGTTCTTC. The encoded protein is CASSEALAGGLDEQFF.

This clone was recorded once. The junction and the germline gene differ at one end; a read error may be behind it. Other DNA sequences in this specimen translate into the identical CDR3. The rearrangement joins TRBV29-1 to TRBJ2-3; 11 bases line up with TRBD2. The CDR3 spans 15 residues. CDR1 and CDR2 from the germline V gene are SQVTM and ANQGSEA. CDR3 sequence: CSVVSGRASTDTQYF. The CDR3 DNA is TGCAGCGTTGTTAGCGGGAGGGCTAGCACAGATACGCAGTACTTT.

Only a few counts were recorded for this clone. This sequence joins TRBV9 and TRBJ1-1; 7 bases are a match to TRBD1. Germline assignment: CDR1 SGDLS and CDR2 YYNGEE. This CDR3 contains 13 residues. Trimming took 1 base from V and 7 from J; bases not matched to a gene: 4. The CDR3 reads CASSVTGDSEAFF. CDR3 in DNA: TGTGCCAGCAGCGTAACAGGGGACAGTGAAGCTTTCTTT.